These 27 T cell receptor beta chains originate from one sample sequenced in a study of T cell responses to AZD1222 COVID-19 vaccine. This table comes from immunoSEQ multiplex PCR, and its TCRdb copy is limited to in-frame clones, with some not included. The sample yields some 150,000 clones, 80% to 95% seen once. The sample consisted of peripheral blood, taken 28 days after the second AZD1222 dose. These receptors came from an adult who received the AZD1222 COVID-19 vaccine.

This clone appeared a few times. CDR3 sequence: CASSLGQTNTEAFF. Written as DNA, the CDR3 is TGTGCCAGCAGCTTAGGACAGACGAACACTGAAGCTTTCTTT. This sequence joins TRBV7-9 and TRBJ1-1; D is perhaps TRBD1 (5 bases). This CDR3 comprises 14 residues. Germline lookup yields CDR1 SEHNR and CDR2 FQNEAQ (reference sequence). V was trimmed by 1 base and J by 1 base, leaving 7 bases between them. Supplemented by reference TRBV7-9 and TRBJ1-1, the full variable domain reads DTGVSQNPRHKITKRGQNVTFRCDPISEHNRLYWYRQTLGQGPEFLTYFQNEAQLEKSRLLSDRFSAERPKGSFSTLEIQRTEQGDSAMYLCASSLGQTNTEAFFGQGTRLTVV.

CDR3 DNA sequence: TGTGCCAGCAGCTTAGGCGTAATAGCGGTGGGGGAGCTGTTTTTT. Translating gives CASSLGVIAVGELFF. V gene TRBV7-2 combines with J gene TRBJ2-2; possibly TRBD2 for D (6 bases). Germline loops: CDR1 SGHTA, CDR2 FQGNSA. The CDR3 covers 15 residues. With 1 base removed from V and 8 bases from J, the gap between germline ends came to 14 bases.

The V call is TRBV28, the J call TRBJ1-1, with 7 bases identical to TRBD1. This CDR3 contains 15 residues. Germline V CDR1 and CDR2: MDHEN, SYDVKM. Unmatched junction bases numbered 11, after V lost 6 bases and J lost 4 bases. CDR3 amino acids: CASRRLKGAGTEAFF. CDR3 nucleotides: TGTGCCAGCAGACGACTGAAGGGGGCGGGCACTGAAGCTTTCTTT.

The chain combines TRBV9 with TRBJ2-2; possibly TRBD2 for D (5 bases). This CDR3 contains 13 residues. Per the germline V gene, CDR1 is SGDLS and CDR2 is YYNGEE. Trimming left V 4 bases short and J 7 bases short, with 11 bases between. This CDR3 reads CASSLARVGELFF. The CDR3 DNA reads as TGTGCCAGCAGCCTCGCGAGGGTCGGGGAGCTGTTTTTT. The whole variable domain, filled in from reference TRBV9 and TRBJ2-2, reads DSGVTQTPKHLITATGQRVTLRCSPRSGDLSVYWYQQSLDQGLQFLIQYYNGEERAKGNILERFSAQQFPDLHSELNLSSLELGDSALYFCASSLARVGELFFGEGSRLTVL.

This chain joins TRBV5-1 and TRBJ2-5; 10 bases fit TRBD1. This CDR3 is 14 amino acids long. V lost 4 bases, J lost 2 bases, and 2 bases stayed unmatched. From germline, CDR1 is SGHRS and CDR2 YFSETQ. The DNA of the CDR3 is TGCGCCAGCAGCACGGGACAGGGGCAAGAGACCCAGTACTTC. Translated: CASSTGQGQETQYF. The entire variable domain, with the rest obtained from reference TRBV5-1 and TRBJ2-5, is as follows: KAGVTQTPRYLIKTRGQQVTLSCSPISGHRSVSWYQQTPGQGLQFLFEYFSETQRNKGNFPGRFSGRQFSNSRSEMNVSTLELGDSALYLCASSTGQGQETQYFGPGTRLLVL.

This clone occurred once. The V call is TRBV27, the J call TRBJ1-5; D remains unclear. Trimming shortened V by 4 bases and J by 6 bases, and 7 bases separated the two germline ends. The CDR3 extends over 12 amino acids. The V gene's germline CDR1 is MNHEY and CDR2 SMNVEV (reference sequence). The CDR3 coding sequence is TGTGCCAGCAGTTCTGGCATTCAGCCCCAGCATTTT. Its translation: CASSSGIQPQHF.

The chain joins TRBV3-1 (or the pseudogene TRBV3-2) to TRBJ2-7; 13 nucleotides align to TRBD2. Germline V CDR1 and CDR2: LGHDT, YNNKEL (reference sequence). The junction had 5 bases not matched to a gene; V was cut back by 3 bases and J by 6 bases. This CDR3 comprises 15 residues. For the CDR3, the DNA is TGTGCCAGCAGCCAGGGAGGACTAGCGGGAGCCGAGCAGTACTTC. Residues: CASSQGGLAGAEQYF.

This clone has just one count. The chain joins TRBV19 to TRBJ1-2; D uncertain. The CDR3 totals 17 residues. Germline V CDR1 and CDR2: LNHDA, SQIVND (reference sequence). Trimming removed 2 bases at V and 2 bases at J, with 18 bases between. The CDR3 region is CASSITAGLFGNYGYTF. DNA for the CDR3: TGTGCCAGTAGTATAACGGCCGGCCTCTTTGGAAACTATGGCTACACCTTC. The full variable domain, in which reference TRBV19 and TRBJ1-2 provide the parts outside the CDR3, is DGGITQSPKYLFRKEGQNVTLSCEQNLNHDAMYWYRQDPGQGLRLIYYSQIVNDFQKGDIAEGYSVSREKKESFPLTVTSAQKNPTAFYLCASSITAGLFGNYGYTFGSGTRLTVV.

The rearrangement uses TRBV4-1 and TRBJ1-3; D not certain. Trimming stripped 1 base from V and 5 bases from J, with 12 bases between. Germline values: CDR1 MGHRA, CDR2 YSYEKL. This CDR3 has 15 amino acids. The CDR3 region is CASSQGPTTRNTIYF. The DNA of the CDR3 is TGCGCCAGCAGCCAAGGTCCCACCACCCGAAACACCATATATTTT.

The chain recombines TRBV15 with TRBJ2-4; 9 bases are a match to TRBD1. With 0 bases clipped from V and 7 bases from J, the junction kept 10 bases outside the gene matches. CDR1 is LNHNV, CDR2 YYDKDF, per germline (reference sequence). This CDR3 comprises 17 residues. The CDR3 region has the DNA TGTGCCACCAGCAGAGATCTCCGGGACAGGGTAAACAACATTCAGTACTTC. The encoded protein is CATSRDLRDRVNNIQYF.

The V and J genes are TRBV2 and TRBJ1-2; D unresolved. Trimming took 0 bases from V and 8 from J, leaving 16 bases between them. There are 15 residues in the CDR3. Germline-derived CDR1 and CDR2 are SNHLY and FYNNEI. The CDR3 nucleotides read TGTGCCAGCAGTGAAGCGGATGGACCTTTCGGAGGCTACACCTTC. It encodes CASSEADGPFGGYTF. Based on the CDR3 plus reference TRBV2 and TRBJ1-2, the full variable domain is EPEVTQTPSHQVTQMGQEVILRCVPISNHLYFYWYRQILGQKVEFLVSFYNNEISEKSEIFDDQFSVERPDGSNFTLKIRSTKLEDSAMYFCASSEADGPFGGYTFGSGTRLTVV.

This sequence joins TRBV15 and TRBJ1-2; D is ambiguous. CDR1 is LNHNV and CDR2 is YYDKDF in the germline V gene (reference sequence). This CDR3 is 15 amino acids long. Trimming shortened V by 3 bases and J by 0 bases, and 11 bases separated the two germline ends. For the CDR3, the DNA is TGTGCCACCAGCAGGATCGACACAGCTAACTATGGCTACACCTTC. Translation: CATSRIDTANYGYTF.

The rearrangement joins TRBV12-3 or TRBV12-4 to TRBJ1-5; weak D call: TRBD1 (5 bases). This CDR3 contains 13 residues. Trimming pared 5 bases from V and 7 bases from J, leaving 12 bases between. The CDR3 coding sequence is TGTGCCAGCAGTCAACAGGCTGGGCAGCCCCAGCATTTT. Its translation: CASSQQAGQPQHF.

The genes are TRBV15 and TRBJ2-2, with no clear D. The CDR3 loop spans 13 amino acids. Germline CDR1 LNHNV, CDR2 YYDKDF (reference sequence). Trimming left V 0 bases short and J 5 bases short, with 4 bases between. CDR3 protein: CATSRDRTGELFF. CDR3 DNA: TGTGCCACCAGCAGAGATAGGACCGGGGAGCTGTTTTTT.

The chain is built from TRBV12-3 or TRBV12-4 and TRBJ1-2, with D perhaps TRBD1 (5 bases). V shed 8 bases and J shed 5 bases, with 9 bases lying between them. The CDR3 spans 11 residues. The CDR3 region is CASGDGYGYTF. In DNA form, the CDR3 reads TGTGCCAGCGGGGACGGGTATGGCTACACCTTC.

V usage is TRBV6-6 and J usage is TRBJ1-1; TRBD1 agrees at 9 bases. CDR3 size: 12 residues. With V trimmed by 5 bases and J by 10 bases, 5 bases remained unmatched. The germline V gene encodes CDR1 MNHNY and CDR2 SVGAGI (reference sequence). The CDR3 loop is CASSPDRGVAFF. CDR3 DNA: TGTGCCAGCAGTCCAGACAGGGGGGTAGCTTTCTTT.

The chain combines TRBV30 with TRBJ1-1, with 8 bases identical to TRBD1. CDR3 length: 13 amino acids. The V segment lost 5 bases and the J segment 2 bases; nucleotides outside the gene matches: 4. From germline, CDR1 is GTSNPN and CDR2 SVGIG (reference sequence). CDR3 nucleotides: TGTGCCTGGCAGGGGGCTGCCAACACTGAAGCTTTCTTT. Translating it yields CAWQGAANTEAFF.

The chain links TRBV28 to TRBJ2-7; the D gene could be TRBD1 or TRBD2 (6 bases each). Looked up from germline, CDR1 is MDHEN and CDR2 is SYDVKM. CDR3 size: 13 residues. The V gene lost 8 bases and the J gene lost 3 bases, with 14 bases spanning the gap. CDR3 loop: CASGGGQSYEQYF. CDR3 nucleotides: TGTGCCAGCGGAGGGGGTCAGAGCTACGAGCAGTACTTC. The whole variable domain, filled in from reference TRBV28 and TRBJ2-7, reads DVKVTQSSRYLVKRTGEKVFLECVQDMDHENMFWYRQDPGLGLRLIYFSYDVKMKEKGDIPEGYSVSREKKERFSLILESASTNQTSMYLCASGGGQSYEQYFGPGTRLTVT.

This sequence joins TRBV7-2 and TRBJ2-3; 7 bases align to TRBD2. Germline CDR1 reads SGHTA; CDR2 reads FQGNSA. J lost 0 bases, V lost 6 bases, and 9 bases had no gene match. This CDR3 comprises 16 residues. In DNA form, the CDR3 reads TGTGCCAGCAGAAGGGGAAGCGGGACGAGCACAGATACGCAGTATTTT. Translation: CASRRGSGTSTDTQYF.

The chain links TRBV5-1 to TRBJ1-5; D possibly corresponds to TRBD1 (5 bases). Trimming pared 0 bases from V and 1 base from J, leaving 8 bases between. The CDR3 covers 15 residues. CDR1 SGHRS and CDR2 YFSETQ come from the germline V gene. As DNA, the CDR3 is TGCGCCAGCAGCTTGGCCGGGGCCAGCAATCAGCCCCAGCATTTT. Its protein is CASSLAGASNQPQHF.

The rearrangement links TRBV2 to TRBJ2-6; 7 positions agree with TRBD1. Germline CDR1 reads SNHLY; CDR2 reads FYNNEI. The ends lost 6 bases at V and 4 bases at J; junction bases unmatched: 6. This CDR3 region has 15 residues. The CDR3 bases are TGTGCCAGCAGCCTCGACAGGGCAGGGGCCAACGTCCTGACTTTC. This codes for CASSLDRAGANVLTF.

The rearrangement links TRBV9 to TRBJ2-7; 8 bases map to TRBD2. This CDR3 comprises 17 residues. In germline, CDR1 is SGDLS, CDR2 YYNGEE. The trim removed 4 bases at V and 6 bases at J, leaving 18 bases unmatched. CDR3 sequence reads: CASSTDPGLGPLGEQYF. In DNA form, the CDR3 reads TGTGCCAGCAGCACCGATCCGGGACTAGGCCCTTTAGGCGAGCAGTACTTC. Together with reference TRBV9 and TRBJ2-7, the CDR3 gives the full variable domain: DSGVTQTPKHLITATGQRVTLRCSPRSGDLSVYWYQQSLDQGLQFLIQYYNGEERAKGNILERFSAQQFPDLHSELNLSSLELGDSALYFCASSTDPGLGPLGEQYFGPGTRLTVT.

The CDR3 sequence: CASSPSGTYEQYF. CDR3 bases: TGTGCCAGCAGCCCGTCCGGAACCTACGAGCAGTACTTC. The chain recombines TRBV7-9 with TRBJ2-7; D gene unclear. The V gene lost 5 bases and the J gene lost 2 bases, with 10 bases spanning the gap. The CDR3 consists of 13 residues. Looked up from germline, CDR1 is SEHNR and CDR2 is FQNEAQ (reference sequence).

J is TRBJ2-1 and V is TRBV29-1; 13 nucleotides align to TRBD2. Trimming took 5 bases from V and 8 from J; bases not matched to a gene: 3. The CDR3 has 13 residues. The V gene's germline CDR1 is SQVTM and CDR2 ANQGSEA. CDR3 coding DNA: TGCAGCGTTTTTGGACTAGCGGGAGATGAGCAGTTCTTC. Translation gives CSVFGLAGDEQFF.

The chain links TRBV27 to TRBJ2-1, with 8 bases identical to TRBD2. Germline V CDR1 and CDR2: MNHEY, SMNVEV (reference sequence). The CDR3 runs to 18 residues. V shed 6 bases, J shed 2 bases, and the junction held 15 bases outside the gene matches. CDR3 sequence (DNA): TGTGCCAGCAGCCGGACTAGCCAGAGGGGACCTCCCTACAATGAGCAGTTCTTC. Amino acid sequence: CASSRTSQRGPPYNEQFF.

The sample holds a few counts of this clone. This sequence joins TRBV5-3 and TRBJ1-5; perhaps TRBD1 as D (6 bases). TRBV5-3 qualifies as an ORF whose function is uncertain. The germline V and J ends were trimmed by 2 bases and 2 bases, with 14 bases remaining between them. This CDR3 is 16 amino acids long. The CDR3 region has the DNA TGTGCCAGAAGCTTTCCAGGGGAAAGGGGCAATCAGCCCCAGCATTTT. This gives the protein CARSFPGERGNQPQHF.

This clone was seen once. The chain couples TRBV27 to TRBJ2-1; 11 bases fit TRBD2. Per the germline V gene, CDR1 is MNHEY and CDR2 is SMNVEV (reference sequence). The CDR3 consists of 17 residues. Unmatched junction bases numbered 9, after V lost 1 base and J lost 7 bases. The CDR3 DNA reads as TGTGCCAGCAGTTTATACTCCGGGACTAGCGGAGCTAATGAGCAGTTCTTC. Its protein product is CASSLYSGTSGANEQFF.